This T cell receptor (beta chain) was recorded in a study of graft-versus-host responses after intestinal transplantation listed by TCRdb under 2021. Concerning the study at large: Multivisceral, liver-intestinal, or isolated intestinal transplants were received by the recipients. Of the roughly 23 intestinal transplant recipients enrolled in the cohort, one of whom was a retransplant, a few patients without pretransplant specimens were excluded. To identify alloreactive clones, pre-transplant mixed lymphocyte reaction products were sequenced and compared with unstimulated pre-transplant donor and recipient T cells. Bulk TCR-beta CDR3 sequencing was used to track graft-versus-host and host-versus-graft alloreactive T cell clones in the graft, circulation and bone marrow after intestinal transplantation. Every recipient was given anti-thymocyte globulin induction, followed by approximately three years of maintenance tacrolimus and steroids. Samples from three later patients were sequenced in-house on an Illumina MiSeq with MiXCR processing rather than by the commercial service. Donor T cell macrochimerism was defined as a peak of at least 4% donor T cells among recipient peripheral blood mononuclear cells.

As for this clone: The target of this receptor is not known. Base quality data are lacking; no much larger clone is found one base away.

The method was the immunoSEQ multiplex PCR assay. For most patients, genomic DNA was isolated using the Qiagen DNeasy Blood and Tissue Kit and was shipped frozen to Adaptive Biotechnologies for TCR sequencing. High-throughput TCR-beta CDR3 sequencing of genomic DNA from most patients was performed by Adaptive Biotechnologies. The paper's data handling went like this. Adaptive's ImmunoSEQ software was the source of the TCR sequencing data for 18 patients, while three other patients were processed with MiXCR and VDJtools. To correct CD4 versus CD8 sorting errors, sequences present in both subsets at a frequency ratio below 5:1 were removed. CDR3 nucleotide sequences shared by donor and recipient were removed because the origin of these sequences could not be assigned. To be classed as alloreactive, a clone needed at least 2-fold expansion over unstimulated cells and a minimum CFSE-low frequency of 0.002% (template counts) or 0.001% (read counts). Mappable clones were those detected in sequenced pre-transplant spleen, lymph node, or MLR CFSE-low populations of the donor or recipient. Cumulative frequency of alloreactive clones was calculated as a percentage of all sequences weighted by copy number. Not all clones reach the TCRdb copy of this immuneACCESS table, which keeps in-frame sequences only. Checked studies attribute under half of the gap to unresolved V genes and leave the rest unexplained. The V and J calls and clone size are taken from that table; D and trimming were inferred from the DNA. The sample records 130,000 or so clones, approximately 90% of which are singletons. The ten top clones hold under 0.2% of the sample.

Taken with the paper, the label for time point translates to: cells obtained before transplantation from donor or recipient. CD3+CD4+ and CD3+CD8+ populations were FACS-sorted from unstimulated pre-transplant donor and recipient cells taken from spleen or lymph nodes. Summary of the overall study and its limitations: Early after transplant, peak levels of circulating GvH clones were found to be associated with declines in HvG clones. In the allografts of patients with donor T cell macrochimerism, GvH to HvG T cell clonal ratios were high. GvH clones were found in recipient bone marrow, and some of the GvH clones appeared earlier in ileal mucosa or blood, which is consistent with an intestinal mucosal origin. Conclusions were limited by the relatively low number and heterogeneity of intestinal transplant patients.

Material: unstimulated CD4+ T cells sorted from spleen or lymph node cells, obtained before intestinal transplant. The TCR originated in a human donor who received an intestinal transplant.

The encoded CDR3 is CASSGQVVPYEQYF. The DNA reads TGTGCCAGCAGTGGACAAGTTGTTCCCTACGAGCAGTACTTC. The sequence links TRBV25-1 to TRBJ2-7; a confident D gene designation cannot be given. The CDR3, cysteine through phenylalanine, is 14 amino acids long. Only the CDR3 part of the read is kept: 42 bases, read in frame from the first base. The V end loses 4 bases and the J end loses 2 bases, and a stretch of 12 bases separates them. CDR1 and CDR2 were assigned from the germline V gene as MGHDK and SYGVNS.